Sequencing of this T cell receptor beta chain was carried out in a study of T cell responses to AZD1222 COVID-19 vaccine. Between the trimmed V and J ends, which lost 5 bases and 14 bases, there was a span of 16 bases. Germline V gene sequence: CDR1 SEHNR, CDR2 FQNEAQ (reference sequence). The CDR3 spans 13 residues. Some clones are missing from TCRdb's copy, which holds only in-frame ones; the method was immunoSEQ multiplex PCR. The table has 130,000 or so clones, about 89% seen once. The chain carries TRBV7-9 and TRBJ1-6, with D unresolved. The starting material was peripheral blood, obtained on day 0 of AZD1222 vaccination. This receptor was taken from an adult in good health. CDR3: CASSPRADGTLHF. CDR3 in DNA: TGTGCCAGCAGCCCTAGAGCGGACGGCACCCTCCACTTT. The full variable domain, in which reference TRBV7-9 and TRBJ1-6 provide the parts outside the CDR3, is DTGVSQNPRHKITKRGQNVTFRCDPISEHNRLYWYRQTLGQGPEFLTYFQNEAQLEKSRLLSDRFSAERPKGSFSTLEIQRTEQGDSAMYLCASSPRADGTLHFGNGTRLTVT.